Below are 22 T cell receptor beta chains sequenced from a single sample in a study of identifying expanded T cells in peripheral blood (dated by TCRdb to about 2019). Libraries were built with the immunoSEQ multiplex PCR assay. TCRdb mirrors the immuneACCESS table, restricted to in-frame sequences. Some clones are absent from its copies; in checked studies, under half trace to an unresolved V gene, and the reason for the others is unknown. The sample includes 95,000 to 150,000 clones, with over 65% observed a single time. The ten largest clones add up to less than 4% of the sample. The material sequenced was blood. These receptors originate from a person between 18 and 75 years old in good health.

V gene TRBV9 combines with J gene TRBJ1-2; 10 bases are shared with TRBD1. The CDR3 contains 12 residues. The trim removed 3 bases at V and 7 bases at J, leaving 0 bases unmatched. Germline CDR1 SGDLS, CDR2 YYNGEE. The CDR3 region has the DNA TGTGCCAGCAGCGGGACAGGGGGTGGCTACACCTTC. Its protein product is CASSGTGGGYTF.

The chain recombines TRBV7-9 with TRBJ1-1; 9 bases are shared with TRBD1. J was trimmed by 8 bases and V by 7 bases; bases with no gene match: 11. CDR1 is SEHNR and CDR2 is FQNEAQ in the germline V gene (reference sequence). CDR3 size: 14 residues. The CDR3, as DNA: TGTGCCAGCATCTCCACGAAACAGGGGGCGGAAGCTTTCTTT. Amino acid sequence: CASISTKQGAEAFF.

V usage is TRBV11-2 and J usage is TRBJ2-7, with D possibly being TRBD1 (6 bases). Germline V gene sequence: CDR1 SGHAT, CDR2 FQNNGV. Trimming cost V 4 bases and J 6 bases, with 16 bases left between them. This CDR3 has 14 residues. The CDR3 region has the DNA TGTGCCAGCAGCTCCCCGGACAGACTGGGCGAGCAGTACTTC. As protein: CASSSPDRLGEQYF.

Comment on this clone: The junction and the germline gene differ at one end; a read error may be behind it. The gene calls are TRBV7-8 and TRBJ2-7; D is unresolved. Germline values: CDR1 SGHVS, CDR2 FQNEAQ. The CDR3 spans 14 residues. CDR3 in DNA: TGTGCCAGCAGCTTATCGGCAGCCTCCTATGAGCAGTACTTC. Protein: CASSLSAASYEQYF.

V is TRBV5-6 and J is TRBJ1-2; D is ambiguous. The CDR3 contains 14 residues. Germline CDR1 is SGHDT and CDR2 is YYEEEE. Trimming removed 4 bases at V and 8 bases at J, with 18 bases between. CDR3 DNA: TGTGCCAGCAGCCTCGGGGAGCGTAGTCACGGCTACACCTTC. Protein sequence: CASSLGERSHGYTF.

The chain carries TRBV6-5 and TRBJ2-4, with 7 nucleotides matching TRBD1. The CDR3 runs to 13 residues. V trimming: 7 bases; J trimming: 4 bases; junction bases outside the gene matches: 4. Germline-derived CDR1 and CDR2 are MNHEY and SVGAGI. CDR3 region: CASTGTAKNIQYF. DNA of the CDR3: TGTGCCAGCACCGGGACAGCTAAAAACATTCAGTACTTC.

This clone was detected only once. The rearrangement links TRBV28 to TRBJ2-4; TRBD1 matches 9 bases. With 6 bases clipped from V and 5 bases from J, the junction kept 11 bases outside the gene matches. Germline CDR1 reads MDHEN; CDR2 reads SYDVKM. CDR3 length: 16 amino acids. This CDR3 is CASRSPTRDRENIQYF. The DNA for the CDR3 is TGTGCCAGCAGGTCCCCAACTCGGGACAGGGAAAACATTCAGTACTTC.

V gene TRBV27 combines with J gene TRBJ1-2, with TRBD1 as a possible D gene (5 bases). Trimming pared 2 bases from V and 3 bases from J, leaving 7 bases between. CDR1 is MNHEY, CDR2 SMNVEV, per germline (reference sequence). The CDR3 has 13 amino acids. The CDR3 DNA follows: TGTGCCAGCAGTTTACAGGGCGACTATGGCTACACCTTC. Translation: CASSLQGDYGYTF.

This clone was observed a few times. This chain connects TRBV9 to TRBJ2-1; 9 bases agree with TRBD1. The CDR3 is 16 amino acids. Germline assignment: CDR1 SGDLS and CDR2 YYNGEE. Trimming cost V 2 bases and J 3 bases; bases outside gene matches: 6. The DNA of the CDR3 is TGTGCCAGCAGCGTTCAGACAGGGGGTAACTACAATGAGCAGTTCTTC. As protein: CASSVQTGGNYNEQFF.

The CDR3 spells CASSPIATGYGYTF. The CDR3 DNA reads as TGTGCCAGCAGCCCCATAGCCACAGGGTATGGCTACACCTTC. The V call is TRBV6-5, the J call TRBJ1-2; a possible D gene is TRBD1 (6 bases). The V gene's germline CDR1 is MNHEY and CDR2 SVGAGI. There are 14 residues in the CDR3. Trimming shortened V by 6 bases and J by 5 bases, and 16 bases separated the two germline ends.

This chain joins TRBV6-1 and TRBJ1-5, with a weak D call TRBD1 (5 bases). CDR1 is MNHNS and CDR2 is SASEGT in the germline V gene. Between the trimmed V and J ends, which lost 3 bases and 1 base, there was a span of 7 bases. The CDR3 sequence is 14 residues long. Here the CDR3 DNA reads TGTGCCAGCAGTGACAGGGCCAGCAATCAGCCCCAGCATTTT. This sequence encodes CASSDRASNQPQHF.

The CDR3 spells CASSVEVGGNEQFF. In DNA, the CDR3 is TGTGCCAGCAGCGTAGAGGTAGGTGGGAATGAGCAGTTCTTC. The chain couples TRBV9 to TRBJ2-1; no firm D call. There are 14 residues in the CDR3. Trimming cost V 0 bases and J 7 bases, with 11 bases left between them. Per germline, CDR1 SGDLS and CDR2 YYNGEE. The variable domain in full, completed from reference TRBV9 and TRBJ2-1, reads DSGVTQTPKHLITATGQRVTLRCSPRSGDLSVYWYQQSLDQGLQFLIQYYNGEERAKGNILERFSAQQFPDLHSELNLSSLELGDSALYFCASSVEVGGNEQFFGPGTRLTVL.

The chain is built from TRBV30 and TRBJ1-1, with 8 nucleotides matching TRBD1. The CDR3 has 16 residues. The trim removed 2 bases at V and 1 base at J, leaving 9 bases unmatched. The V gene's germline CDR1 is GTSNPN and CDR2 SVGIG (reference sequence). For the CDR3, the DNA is TGTGCCTGGAGTCGAGACAGGGGAAGATCGAACACTGAAGCTTTCTTT. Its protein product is CAWSRDRGRSNTEAFF.

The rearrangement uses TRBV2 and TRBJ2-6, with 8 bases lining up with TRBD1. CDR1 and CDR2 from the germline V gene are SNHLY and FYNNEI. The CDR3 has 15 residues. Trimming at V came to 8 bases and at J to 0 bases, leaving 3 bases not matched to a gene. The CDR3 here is CASGTGLSGANVLTF. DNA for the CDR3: TGTGCCAGCGGGACAGGCCTCTCTGGGGCCAACGTCCTGACTTTC.

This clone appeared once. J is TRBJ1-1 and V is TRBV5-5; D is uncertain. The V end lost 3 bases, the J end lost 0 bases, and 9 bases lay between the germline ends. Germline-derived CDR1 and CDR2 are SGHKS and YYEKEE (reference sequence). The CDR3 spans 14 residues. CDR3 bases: TGTGCCAGCAGCTCGAGGGTCATGAACACTGAAGCTTTCTTT. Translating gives CASSSRVMNTEAFF.

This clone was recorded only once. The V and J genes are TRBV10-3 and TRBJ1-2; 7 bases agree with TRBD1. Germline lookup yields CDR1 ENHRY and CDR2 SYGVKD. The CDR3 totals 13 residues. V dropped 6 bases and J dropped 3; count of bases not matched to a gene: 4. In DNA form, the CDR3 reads TGTGCCATCAGCGACAGGGTCGACTATGGCTACACCTTC. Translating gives CAISDRVDYGYTF.

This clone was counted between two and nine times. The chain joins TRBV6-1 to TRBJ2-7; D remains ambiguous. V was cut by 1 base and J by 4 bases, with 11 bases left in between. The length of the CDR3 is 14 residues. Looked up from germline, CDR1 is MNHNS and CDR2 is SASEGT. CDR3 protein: CASSEEWWAYEQYF. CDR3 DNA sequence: TGTGCCAGCAGTGAAGAATGGTGGGCATACGAGCAGTACTTC.

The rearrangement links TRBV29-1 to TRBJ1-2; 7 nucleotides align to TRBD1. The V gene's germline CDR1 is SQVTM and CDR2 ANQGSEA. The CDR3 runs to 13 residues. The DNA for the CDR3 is TGCAGTATTTGGGACAGCGGCCTCTATGGCTACACCTTC. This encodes CSIWDSGLYGYTF.

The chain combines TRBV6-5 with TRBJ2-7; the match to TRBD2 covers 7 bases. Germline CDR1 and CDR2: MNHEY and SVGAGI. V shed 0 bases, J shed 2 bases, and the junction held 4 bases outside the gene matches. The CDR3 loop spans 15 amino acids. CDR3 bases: TGTGCCAGCAGTTACTCTCCTAGCGGTGCCTACGAGCAGTACTTC. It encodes CASSYSPSGAYEQYF.

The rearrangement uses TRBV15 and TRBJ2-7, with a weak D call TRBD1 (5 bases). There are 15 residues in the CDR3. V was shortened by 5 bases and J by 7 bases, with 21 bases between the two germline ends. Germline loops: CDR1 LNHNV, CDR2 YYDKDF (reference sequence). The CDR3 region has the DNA TGTGCCACCAGCGACAAGCTTACAGGTTTGAGGGAGCAGTACTTC. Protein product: CATSDKLTGLREQYF. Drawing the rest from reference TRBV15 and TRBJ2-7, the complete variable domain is DAMVIQNPRYQVTQFGKPVTLSCSQTLNHNVMYWYQQKSSQAPKLLFHYYDKDFNNEADTPDNFQSRRPNTSFCFLDIRSPGLGDTAMYLCATSDKLTGLREQYFGPGTRLTVT.

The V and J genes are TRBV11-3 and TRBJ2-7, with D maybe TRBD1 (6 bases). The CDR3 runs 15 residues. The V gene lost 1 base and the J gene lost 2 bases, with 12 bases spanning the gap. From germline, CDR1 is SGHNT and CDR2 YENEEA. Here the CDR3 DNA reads TGTGCCAGCAGCTTAGGTGGTGGGACACCCTACGAGCAGTACTTC. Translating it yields CASSLGGGTPYEQYF.

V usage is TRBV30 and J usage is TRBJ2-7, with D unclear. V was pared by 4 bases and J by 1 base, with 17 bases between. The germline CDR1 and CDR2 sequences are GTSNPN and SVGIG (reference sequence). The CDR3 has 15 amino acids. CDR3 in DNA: TGTGCCTGGATCCCCCGCCGGCCTCTATCCTACGAGCAGTACTTC. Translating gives CAWIPRRPLSYEQYF.